The clone carrying this T cell receptor beta chain was detected only a few times. Unique molecular identifiers were incorporated during preparation of the TCRbeta library. TCRdb analysed the PCR reads with MiXCR anew, one entry per CDR3 protein. The sample lists some 600,000 distinct CDR3 sequences, roughly 17% seen once, with about 1.1% in the top ten. This sample is drawn from a study of T-cell reconstitution after alpha-beta-depleted transplantation in children. V lost 1 base, J lost 3 bases, and 18 bases lay in between. CDR3 size: 17 residues. Per the germline V gene, CDR1 is SEHNR and CDR2 is FQNEAQ (reference sequence).

This specimen consisted of PBMCs from the stem cell graft donor, obtained from the stem cell graft. The rearrangement uses TRBV7-9 and TRBJ1-1, with TRBD1 as a possible D gene (6 bases). The sequence derives from a human donor who donated a stem cell graft to a child with acute myeloid leukemia. CDR3 sequence reads: CASSLGGGGRRDTEAFF. The CDR3 DNA is TGTGCCAGCAGCTTAGGGGGAGGGGGGCGCAGGGACACTGAAGCTTTCTTT.